This T cell receptor beta chain appears in the sequencing data of a study of early T cells in non-severe SARS-CoV-2 infection (dated by TCRdb to the early 2020s). In the study overall: Bulk RNA from unsorted whole blood was used for TCR sequencing, so alpha and beta chains could not be paired. What the study reported, not specific to this receptor: VDJdb matching was skewed toward anti-spike CD8 responses and likely underestimated virus-specific expansions, missing private and CD4 specificities.

Receptors were amplified or captured by 5' RACE. The reads were generated on a NextSeq 500. Unique molecular identifiers were attached to individual cDNA molecules in the TCR library protocol so that sequencing error and PCR bias could be corrected. Both TCR alpha and beta chains were sequenced, and tight co-correlation was observed between alpha and beta sequence abundances in each sample. As for the original processing: Decombinator V4 was used to annotate TCR sequences for V gene, J gene and CDR3. TCRs were defined as expanded if a significant change between any two time points was detected under a Poisson model with p below 0.0001. Abundances of TCRs were expressed as counts per million after normalisation to the total number of TCRs sequenced in each sample. TRAV1-2 paired with TRAJ12, TRAJ20 or TRAJ33 defined MAIT TCRs, while TRAV10 paired with TRAJ18 defined iNKT TCRs. VDJdb, accessed on 1 November 2021, was searched for TCRs annotated for CMV, EBV and SARS-CoV-2, and TCRs annotated for more than one antigen were excluded. Using fastp trimming at Q25 and MiXCR clonotype assembly, TCRdb reanalyzed the public sequencing data and kept in-frame beta chains. All rows with the same CDR3 protein become a single entry with the most common DNA and genes. TCRdb, not the original authors, processed these V and J calls. The table for this sample lists tens of thousands of distinct CDR3 sequences; roughly 17% of them were counted only once. The leading ten clones occupy 4.5% to 6.5% of the sample.

This clonotype was seen only a few times. Its recognized antigen is unknown. No quality values exist for individual bases; no much larger clone is one base distant. The study was a case-control design nested within a healthcare worker cohort in London, UK, with weekly nasopharyngeal swab PCR tests and blood sampling. Between 23 and 31 March 2020, the week of the UK lockdown, healthcare workers were enrolled and then followed up weekly for as long as 16 weeks. Based on the germline V gene (reference sequence), the CDR1 and CDR2 sequences are MNHEY and SMNVEV. The trim is 2 bases for V and 0 bases for J, with a gap of 7 bases between the germline ends. From the cysteine up to the phenylalanine, the CDR3 has a length of 14 residues. The only DNA kept is the CDR3, 42 bases in frame from the first base.

The V and J genes are TRBV27 and TRBJ1-2, with no confidently assigned D gene. The sequencing here drew on whole blood, taken at baseline. The sequence was collected from an adult who was a healthcare worker with PCR-confirmed SARS-CoV-2 infection or an uninfected control (not recorded which). The encoded CDR3 is CASSLRGTNYGYTF. In nucleotide form, the sequence is TGTGCCAGCAGTTTACGAGGGACTAACTATGGCTACACCTTC.